This T cell receptor beta chain emerged from a study of cytomegalovirus exposure and HLA in healthy donors. Study-wide results and limits: Accurate prediction of most subjects' HLA-A and HLA-B alleles from TCR beta sequences was reported. In a later analysis, a missense DCLRE1C variant was linked to TCR beta V- and J-gene trimming. In a later analysis, HLA-associated beta chains showed higher expansion and lower generation probabilities than comparable chains.

60 Vbeta and 13 Jbeta primers were used in PCR. Using immunoSEQ multiplex PCR, the repertoire was profiled, and TCRdb retains in-frame clones only, with some absent. The sample gives over 110,000 clones, over 60% of which show up once; less than 1.5% is in the top ten. As to this clone: Its antigen is as yet unknown.

V was trimmed by 4 bases and J by 3 bases, leaving 11 bases between them. CDR3 length: 14 residues. In germline, CDR1 is SGDLS, CDR2 YYNGEE. The J gene is TRBJ1-3, the V gene TRBV9; no firm D call. This receptor was obtained from a male donor in good health and CMV-seropositive. Sequences were obtained from PBMCs. CDR3 bases: TGTGCCAGCAGCCTAACGATCGGTGGAAACACCATATATTTT. The encoded protein is CASSLTIGGNTIYF.